Below, 21 T cell receptor beta chains from the same sample are listed, as sequenced in a study of blood T cells in healthy people across ages. A sample-barcoded 5' primer and a J-beta primer mix were used in a second PCR of roughly 7 to 12 cycles. Via MiXCR, TCRdb re-called the 5' RACE reads, giving one row per CDR3 protein. The table lists hundreds of thousands of distinct CDR3 sequences, approximately 25% of them singletons. A further study also used this sample, focusing on T cells of mothers and their children.

Material for sequencing was blood. All receptors come from a boy between 5 and 17 years old in good health.

The CDR3 coding sequence is TGTGCCAGCTCCGATTTGACAGGGTGGACTGAAGCTTTCTTT. Amino acids: CASSDLTGWTEAFF. This chain links TRBV18 with TRBJ1-1; 7 nucleotides match TRBD1. After removal of 6 bases from V and 5 bases from J, the junction contained 9 bases not matched to a gene. This CDR3 contains 14 residues. Germline V gene sequence: CDR1 KGHSH, CDR2 LQKENI.

This clonotype has only a few counts. J is TRBJ1-1 and V is TRBV5-1; no definite D call. The CDR3 spans 14 residues. Germline values: CDR1 SGHRS, CDR2 YFSETQ. The V end was cut by 0 bases, the J end by 1 base, with 7 bases between. The CDR3 DNA sequence: TGCGCCAGCAGCTTGGAGCGGGCGAACACTGAAGCTTTCTTT. This codes for CASSLERANTEAFF.

The chain couples TRBV4-2 to TRBJ1-5, with TRBD1 matching over 7 bases. CDR1 and CDR2 from the germline V gene are LGHNA and YNFKEQ. The V gene end was trimmed by 4 bases and the J gene end by 7 bases; junction bases not matched to a gene: 4. This CDR3 is 13 amino acids long. Here the CDR3 reads CASSRDSFQPQHF. Here the CDR3 DNA reads TGTGCCAGCAGCCGGGACAGTTTCCAGCCCCAGCATTTT.

The chain carries TRBV28 and TRBJ2-1; 7 bases align to TRBD2. V dropped 1 base and J dropped 0; count of bases not matched to a gene: 3. The CDR3 has 16 residues. The germline CDR1 and CDR2 sequences are MDHEN and SYDVKM. CDR3 DNA: TGTGCCAGCAGTTTATTTGGCGGGAGCTCCTACAATGAGCAGTTCTTC. It codes for CASSLFGGSSYNEQFF. The variable domain in full, completed from reference TRBV28 and TRBJ2-1, reads DVKVTQSSRYLVKRTGEKVFLECVQDMDHENMFWYRQDPGLGLRLIYFSYDVKMKEKGDIPEGYSVSREKKERFSLILESASTNQTSMYLCASSLFGGSSYNEQFFGPGTRLTVL.

Remarks on this clonotype: A read error is possible here, since a much larger clone lies one base away. V usage is TRBV27 and J usage is TRBJ2-1, with TRBD2 identical over 12 bases. Germline V gene sequence: CDR1 MNHEY, CDR2 SMNVEV (reference sequence). This CDR3 comprises 16 residues. This chain's CDR3 is CASSPLAGGRYNEQSF. The CDR3, as DNA: TGTGCCAGCAGTCCGCTAGCGGGAGGGAGGTACAATGAGCAGTCCTTC.

V gene TRBV7-9 combines with J gene TRBJ1-1; D ambiguous. The CDR3 spans 14 residues. Germline lookup yields CDR1 SEHNR and CDR2 FQNEAQ (reference sequence). The V gene lost 4 bases and the J gene lost 3 bases, with 12 bases spanning the gap. The CDR3 nucleotides are TGTGCCAGCAGCTCTCGCCCGGGTGACACTGAAGCTTTCTTT. The encoded protein is CASSSRPGDTEAFF.

The chain combines TRBV2 with TRBJ2-3, with 7 positions matching TRBD2. This CDR3 is built from 15 residues. From germline, CDR1 is SNHLY and CDR2 FYNNEI. The junction had 8 bases not matched to a gene; V was cut back by 4 bases and J by 4 bases. CDR3 region: CASSAGRANADTQYF. DNA of the CDR3: TGTGCCAGCAGTGCTGGGAGGGCCAACGCAGATACGCAGTATTTT. The variable domain in full, completed from reference TRBV2 and TRBJ2-3, reads EPEVTQTPSHQVTQMGQEVILRCVPISNHLYFYWYRQILGQKVEFLVSFYNNEISEKSEIFDDQFSVERPDGSNFTLKIRSTKLEDSAMYFCASSAGRANADTQYFGPGTRLTVL.

The chain is built from TRBV6-2 or TRBV6-3 and TRBJ2-7; D is undetermined. The CDR3 has 15 residues. Trimming cost V 6 bases and J 0 bases, with 15 bases left between them. Germline values: CDR1 MNHEY, CDR2 SVGEGT. The CDR3 nucleotides read TGTGCCAGCAGCCAAGACCTTGCCGGCTCCTACGAGCAGTACTTC. This sequence encodes CASSQDLAGSYEQYF.

The chain links TRBV7-2 to TRBJ2-5; 7 positions match TRBD1. CDR1 is SGHTA and CDR2 is FQGNSA in the germline V gene. This CDR3 is built from 14 residues. V lost 6 bases and J lost 3; bases outside the gene matches: 7. The CDR3 bases are TGTGCCAGCAGGATCACAGGGGCCAAAGAGACCCAGTACTTC. It yields the protein CASRITGAKETQYF.

A few counts support this clonotype. The chain links TRBV20-1 to TRBJ2-1; D is ambiguous. The CDR3 loop spans 12 amino acids. Trimming took off 5 bases at V and 10 bases at J, with 15 bases between the two ends. Germline CDR1 DFQATT, CDR2 SNEGSKA (reference sequence). The CDR3 region is CSAPGLAQEQFF. As DNA, the CDR3 is TGCAGTGCTCCCGGGCTGGCGCAAGAGCAGTTCTTC.

This clonotype was observed a few times. V gene TRBV12-3 or TRBV12-4 combines with J gene TRBJ1-6, with 7 bases matching TRBD1. The CDR3 is made up of 13 amino acids. The junction had 3 bases not matched to a gene; V was cut back by 6 bases and J by 7 bases. CDR3 DNA sequence: TGTGCCAGCAGCAAGGGGGCAAATTCACCCCTCCACTTT. Translating it yields CASSKGANSPLHF.

A few counts support this clonotype. The chain has TRBV6-6 and TRBJ2-5, with D tentatively TRBD1 (6 bases). V was cut by 4 bases and J by 0 bases, with 12 bases left in between. The length of the CDR3 is 15 residues. The germline CDR1 and CDR2 sequences are MNHNY and SVGAGI (reference sequence). The CDR3 here is CASSSPDRHQETQYF. CDR3 in DNA: TGTGCCAGCAGTTCCCCGGACAGACACCAAGAGACCCAGTACTTC.

The chain joins TRBV12-3 or TRBV12-4 to TRBJ1-5, with TRBD1 identical over 7 bases. V lost 5 bases to trimming and J lost 4 bases; unmatched junction nucleotides: 5. There are 14 residues in the CDR3. CDR3 in DNA: TGTGCCAGCAGTCCGGGACAGATAAATCAGCCCCAGCATTTT. Encoded protein: CASSPGQINQPQHF.

This clonotype was observed a few times. The chain couples TRBV4-3 to TRBJ1-6; 7 bases agree with TRBD1. After removal of 1 base from V and 5 bases from J, the junction contained 8 bases not matched to a gene. The length of the CDR3 is 17 residues. CDR1 and CDR2 (germline): LGHNA, YSLEER. CDR3 bases: TGCGCCAGCAGCCAAGGCCCAGGGGGGATGGATAATTCACCCCTCCACTTT. It yields the protein CASSQGPGGMDNSPLHF.

A single count supports this clonotype. This chain links TRBV20-1 with TRBJ2-1; tentatively, D is TRBD1 or TRBD2 (5 bases each). Per the germline V gene, CDR1 is DFQATT and CDR2 is SNEGSKA (reference sequence). V was trimmed by 7 bases and J by 3 bases, leaving 19 bases between them. This CDR3 comprises 15 residues. The CDR3 spells CSVLRGETDYNEQFF. Written as DNA, the CDR3 is TGCAGTGTCCTAAGAGGGGAGACGGACTACAATGAGCAGTTCTTC.

The rearrangement joins TRBV29-1 to TRBJ2-1; D gene uncertain. V was shortened by 6 bases and J by 7 bases, with 4 bases between the two germline ends. Germline V gives CDR1 SQVTM, CDR2 ANQGSEA. The CDR3 spans 9 residues. In DNA form, the CDR3 reads TGCAGCGTGGAGAATGAGCAGTTCTTC. The encoded protein is CSVENEQFF.

The gene calls are TRBV20-1 and TRBJ2-5, with unresolved D. Germline V gene lookup returns CDR1 DFQATT and CDR2 SNEGSKA (reference sequence). This CDR3 is 13 amino acids long. V dropped 3 bases and J dropped 0 bases, with 8 bases sitting between them. CDR3 in DNA: TGCAGTGCTAGTCTCGGGTACCAAGAGACCCAGTACTTC. This encodes CSASLGYQETQYF.

The V gene is TRBV4-2, the J gene TRBJ1-3, with 9 nucleotides matching TRBD1. CDR3 size: 17 residues. Trimming took 4 bases from V and 0 from J; bases not matched to a gene: 7. Per the germline V gene, CDR1 is LGHNA and CDR2 is YNFKEQ. This CDR3 is CASSRPGTGNSGNTIYF. Written as DNA, the CDR3 is TGTGCCAGCAGCCGTCCCGGGACAGGGAACTCTGGAAACACCATATATTTT.

The chain joins TRBV28 to TRBJ1-2, with D perhaps matching TRBD1 (6 bases). Germline V lookup: CDR1 MDHEN, CDR2 SYDVKM. The CDR3 sequence is 14 residues long. Trimming stripped 7 bases from V and 0 bases from J, with 12 bases between. CDR3 sequence: CASTGGRANYGYTF. The DNA for the CDR3 is TGTGCCAGCACGGGGGGCAGGGCTAACTATGGCTACACCTTC.

The chain couples TRBV11-2 to TRBJ2-5; 7 nucleotides match TRBD2. The tail of the sequence fits TRBJ2-1 better, so the J call may be wrong. The CDR3 extends over 16 amino acids. CDR1 and CDR2 from the germline V gene are SGHAT and FQNNGV. CDR3 region: CASSKGSSGLYNEQFF. The CDR3 DNA is TGTGCCAGCAGCAAAGGTTCTAGCGGCCTCTACAATGAGCAGTTCTTC.

This clonotype was seen many times. The rearrangement uses TRBV7-6 and TRBJ2-7; 8 bases match TRBD1. The V gene's germline CDR1 is SGHVS and CDR2 FNYEAQ. The CDR3 is 13 amino acids. The ends lost 5 bases at V and 3 bases at J; junction bases unmatched: 3. As DNA, the CDR3 is TGTGCCAGCAGCCACGGACAGGGCTACGAGCAGTACTTC. As protein: CASSHGQGYEQYF.